A single sample is the source of the 24 T cell receptor beta chains below, sequenced in a study of a mutant IDH1 vaccine in newly diagnosed glioma. The protocol was immunoSEQ multiplex PCR, while the TCRdb copy is restricted to in-frame clones and leaves out a portion. The table lists around 25,000 clones, approximately 70% of them singletons. The time point here: week 11, during vaccination. Each vaccine dose was 300 ug of mutant IDH1 20-mer peptide, with topical imiquimod. These receptors lack a known antigen. Sequenced here: peripheral blood mononuclear cells (PBMCs), sampled from a glioma patient whose treatment included an IDH1 peptide vaccine. The receptors shown here come from a man aged 18 to 29 with glioma. Some clones in this sample may be carry-over from other donors' samples.

This clone was picked up a small number of times. This rearrangement joins TRBV11-2 to TRBJ1-1; D gene uncertain. This CDR3 region has 13 residues. Trimming cost V 4 bases and J 4 bases, with 10 bases left between them. Germline values: CDR1 SGHAT, CDR2 FQNNGV. CDR3 bases: TGTGCCAGCAGCTCATGGTTCGGCACTGAAGCTTTCTTT. This translates into CASSSWFGTEAFF.

The genes are TRBV5-1 and TRBJ2-6, with 8 positions matching TRBD2. The CDR3 consists of 18 residues. The ends lost 3 bases at V and 0 bases at J; junction bases unmatched: 8. From germline, CDR1 is SGHRS and CDR2 YFSETQ. CDR3 sequence reads: CASSSRLALSSGANVLTF. Written as DNA, the CDR3 is TGCGCCAGCAGCTCGAGACTAGCGCTCAGCTCTGGGGCCAACGTCCTGACTTTC.

This clone was seen more than once but under ten times. CDR3 sequence (DNA): TGTGCCAGCAGTTACTCGGAGAACACTGAAGCTTTCTTT. It is translated as CASSYSENTEAFF. V is TRBV6-5 and J is TRBJ1-1; no clear D gene. With 0 bases removed from V and 1 base from J, the gap between germline ends came to 3 bases. The germline gives CDR1 MNHEY, CDR2 SVGAGI. The CDR3 has 13 residues.

This rearrangement joins TRBV6-5 to TRBJ2-7; TRBD2 aligns across 7 bases. The CDR3 totals 14 residues. With V trimmed by 0 bases and J by 3 bases, 2 bases remained unmatched. Per germline, CDR1 MNHEY and CDR2 SVGAGI. The DNA of the CDR3 is TGTGCCAGCAGTTACTCCGGGACTAACTACGAGCAGTACTTC. Amino acids: CASSYSGTNYEQYF.

V and J are TRBV30 and TRBJ1-1; D remains unclear. Looked up from germline, CDR1 is GTSNPN and CDR2 is SVGIG (reference sequence). The V end was cut by 1 base, the J end by 2 bases, with 23 bases between. This CDR3 comprises 18 residues. The DNA of the CDR3 is TGTGCCTGGAGTGCCAAACGTCGGACGGCGGCGCGTAACACTGAAGCTTTCTTT. Its protein product is CAWSAKRRTAARNTEAFF.

A few counts support this clone. J is TRBJ1-1 and V is TRBV19, with 8 bases matching TRBD1. V was pared by 6 bases and J by 6 bases, with 12 bases of the junction left unmatched. CDR3 size: 15 residues. Germline-derived CDR1 and CDR2 are LNHDA and SQIVND (reference sequence). The CDR3 region has the DNA TGTGCCAGTAGATCCTGGACAGGGCGAACTGCTGAAGCTTTCTTT. Protein: CASRSWTGRTAEAFF.

The CDR3 nucleotides are TGTGCCATCAGTGACGAACCCCACAAACAGGGGCGGAACACTGAAGCTTTCTTT. Protein sequence: CAISDEPHKQGRNTEAFF. The chain recombines TRBV10-3 with TRBJ1-1; 7 bases fit TRBD1. With 3 bases clipped from V and 1 base from J, the junction kept 14 bases outside the gene matches. The length of the CDR3 is 18 residues. From germline, CDR1 is ENHRY and CDR2 SYGVKD.

The J gene is TRBJ1-1, the V gene TRBV6-4; a weak D match, TRBD1 (6 bases). Trimming took 8 bases from V and 5 from J, leaving 24 bases between them. Germline V lookup: CDR1 MRHNA, CDR2 SNTAGT. CDR3 size: 16 residues. This CDR3 reads CASLGGARNGGTEAFF. CDR3 DNA sequence: TGTGCCAGCCTAGGGGGGGCGAGGAATGGGGGGACTGAAGCTTTCTTT.

V usage is TRBV30 and J usage is TRBJ2-2; 7 nucleotides match TRBD2. This CDR3 has 15 amino acids. Trimming took 1 base from V and 4 from J; bases not matched to a gene: 6. CDR1 GTSNPN and CDR2 SVGIG come from the germline V gene (reference sequence). The CDR3 coding sequence is TGTGCCTGGAGTGGGGAGGGGTGGGGCACCGGGGAGCTGTTTTTT. This gives the protein CAWSGEGWGTGELFF.

V usage is TRBV5-1 and J usage is TRBJ1-1; no clear D gene. V shed 1 base and J shed 0 bases, with 7 bases lying between them. The V gene's germline CDR1 is SGHRS and CDR2 YFSETQ. The CDR3 loop spans 14 amino acids. The CDR3 bases are TGCGCCAGCAGCTTGCTGAGCGTGAACACTGAAGCTTTCTTT. It yields the protein CASSLLSVNTEAFF.

The genes are TRBV14 and TRBJ1-3; D possibly corresponds to TRBD1 (5 bases). Trimming took off 4 bases at V and 0 bases at J, with 7 bases between the two ends. Germline V gene sequence: CDR1 SGHDN, CDR2 FVKESK. There are 14 residues in the CDR3. Written as DNA, the CDR3 is TGTGCCAGCAGCCGGGACCTCTCTGGAAACACCATATATTTT. Translated: CASSRDLSGNTIYF.

This chain connects TRBV6-1 to TRBJ1-2; D remains unclear. Looked up from germline, CDR1 is MNHNS and CDR2 is SASEGT. V was clipped by 4 bases and J by 0 bases, with 9 bases between them. The length of the CDR3 is 14 residues. CDR3 sequence (DNA): TGTGCCAGCAGTGCAGACGGTCCTAACTATGGCTACACCTTC. The encoded protein is CASSADGPNYGYTF.

This rearrangement joins TRBV29-1 to TRBJ2-1; a possible D gene is TRBD2 (6 bases). V was shortened by 1 base and J by 10 bases, with 8 bases between the two germline ends. Germline V gene data show CDR1 as SQVTM and CDR2 as ANQGSEA. The CDR3 is made up of 11 amino acids. The CDR3 here is CSVEGRGEQFF. The CDR3 DNA is TGCAGCGTTGAAGGGAGGGGAGAGCAGTTCTTC.

This clone has a single count. J is TRBJ2-5 and V is TRBV29-1, with D perhaps given as TRBD1 or TRBD2 (5 bases each). Germline values: CDR1 SQVTM, CDR2 ANQGSEA. V dropped 7 bases and J dropped 7 bases, with 19 bases sitting between them. The CDR3 has 13 amino acids. CDR3 DNA sequence: TGCAGCGCGTTCCGGGACCCCCAGGGGACCCAGTACTTC. Its protein is CSAFRDPQGTQYF. Full variable domain (missing parts from reference TRBV29-1 and TRBJ2-5): SAVISQKPSRDICQRGTSLTIQCQVDSQVTMMFWYRQQPGQSLTLIATANQGSEATYESGFVIDKFPISRPNLTFSTLTVSNMSPEDSSIYLCSAFRDPQGTQYFGPGTRLLVL.

This clone was observed a few times. Here the CDR3 DNA reads TGTGCCAGCAGCGTAGATAGGGCAGGGGATGGCTACACCTTC. Translating it yields CASSVDRAGDGYTF. The chain carries TRBV9 and TRBJ1-2, with D possibly TRBD1 on 6 matching bases. The CDR3 contains 14 residues. V lost 0 bases to trimming and J lost 6 bases, with 12 bases between them. The germline CDR1 and CDR2 sequences are SGDLS and YYNGEE.

This rearrangement joins TRBV21-1 to TRBJ2-7. TRBV21-1 is tagged as a pseudogene. CDR3 length: 15 amino acids. The CDR3 spells CASSKARLGAYEQYF. The DNA of the CDR3 is TGTGCCAGCAGCAAAGCACGGCTGGGTGCCTACGAGCAGTACTTC.

V is TRBV25-1 and J is TRBJ1-2; 7 bases agree with TRBD1. The germline V gene encodes CDR1 MGHDK and CDR2 SYGVNS. The CDR3 extends over 14 amino acids. J gave up 3 bases and V 2 bases, and 3 bases lay outside the gene matches. The CDR3 protein is CASSEGGQYYGYTF. CDR3 sequence (DNA): TGTGCCAGCAGTGAAGGGGGACAGTACTATGGCTACACCTTC.

This clone was observed a handful of times. V is TRBV5-8 and J is TRBJ1-3; D uncertain. CDR1 and CDR2 from the germline V gene are SGHTS and YDEGEE. This CDR3 spans 15 amino acids. V gave up 2 bases and J gave up 0 bases, with 9 bases separating them. The CDR3 bases are TGTGCCAGCAGCTTCGCCAGCGGCTCTGGAAACACCATATATTTT. Encoded protein: CASSFASGSGNTIYF.

The CDR3 loop reads CASSLGFGTGVSYEQYF. CDR3 bases: TGCGCCAGCAGCTTGGGGTTCGGGACAGGGGTATCCTACGAGCAGTACTTC. This sequence joins TRBV5-1 and TRBJ2-7; 10 bases are shared with TRBD1. Germline trimming cut 0 bases from V and 1 base from J; bases unmatched to any gene: 7. CDR1 and CDR2 (germline): SGHRS, YFSETQ. This CDR3 contains 17 residues.

This clone was observed a single time. This chain uses TRBV9 with TRBJ2-1, with 9 bases that match TRBD1. CDR1 and CDR2 (germline): SGDLS, YYNGEE. This CDR3 contains 15 residues. V was pared by 5 bases and J by 2 bases, with 5 bases of the junction left unmatched. CDR3 residues: CASRRQGGAYNEQFF. Written as DNA, the CDR3 is TGTGCCAGCAGGAGACAGGGGGGGGCCTACAATGAGCAGTTCTTC.

This clone came up once. The chain joins TRBV28 to TRBJ1-1; 8 positions agree with TRBD1. Germline CDR1 is MDHEN and CDR2 is SYDVKM. The CDR3 runs to 13 residues. The trim removed 6 bases at V and 5 bases at J, leaving 5 bases unmatched. In nucleotides, the CDR3 is TGTGCCAGCAGCGCGACAGGGGCAACTGAAGCTTTCTTT. It codes for CASSATGATEAFF.

This rearrangement joins TRBV15 to TRBJ2-1, with 12 bases aligning to TRBD2. The ends lost 0 bases at V and 9 bases at J; junction bases unmatched: 6. Per the germline V gene, CDR1 is LNHNV and CDR2 is YYDKDF (reference sequence). The CDR3 is 16 amino acids. The CDR3 DNA is TGTGCCACCAGCAGAGATTCCCTAGCGGGGGGGGGTGAGCAGTTCTTC. Its protein is CATSRDSLAGGGEQFF.

This chain links TRBV6-6 with TRBJ2-7; 7 positions match TRBD1. With 4 bases clipped from V and 0 bases from J, the junction kept 6 bases outside the gene matches. This CDR3 is 15 amino acids long. Per germline, CDR1 MNHNY and CDR2 SVGAGI (reference sequence). CDR3 DNA sequence: TGTGCCAGCAGTTTAAGGGACAGAAGCTCCTACGAGCAGTACTTC. Its protein is CASSLRDRSSYEQYF.

The chain couples TRBV7-9 to TRBJ1-2; 7 bases map to TRBD1. The CDR3 contains 16 residues. CDR1 is SEHNR and CDR2 is FQNEAQ in the germline V gene (reference sequence). V shed 0 bases, J shed 2 bases, and the junction held 6 bases outside the gene matches. CDR3 residues: CASSLALGQENYGYTF. In DNA, the CDR3 is TGTGCCAGCAGCTTAGCGCTAGGACAGGAAAACTATGGCTACACCTTC.